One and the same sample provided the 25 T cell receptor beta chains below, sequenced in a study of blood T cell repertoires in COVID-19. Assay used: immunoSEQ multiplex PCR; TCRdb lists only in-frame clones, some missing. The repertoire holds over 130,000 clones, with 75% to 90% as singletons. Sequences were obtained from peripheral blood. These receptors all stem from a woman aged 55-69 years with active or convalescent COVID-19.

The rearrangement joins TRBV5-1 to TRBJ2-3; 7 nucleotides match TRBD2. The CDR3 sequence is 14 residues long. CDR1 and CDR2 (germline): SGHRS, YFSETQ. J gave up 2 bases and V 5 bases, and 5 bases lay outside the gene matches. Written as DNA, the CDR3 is TGCGCCAGCAGTTCGGGACTATTCACAGATACGCAGTATTTT. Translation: CASSSGLFTDTQYF.

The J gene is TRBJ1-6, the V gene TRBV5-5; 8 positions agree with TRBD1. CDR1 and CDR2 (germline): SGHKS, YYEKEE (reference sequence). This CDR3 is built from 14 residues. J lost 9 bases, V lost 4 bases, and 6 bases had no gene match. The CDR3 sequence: CASSPTGEGSPLHF. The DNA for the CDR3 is TGTGCCAGCAGCCCGACAGGGGAAGGTTCACCCCTCCACTTT. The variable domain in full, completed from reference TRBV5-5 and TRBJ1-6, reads DAGVTQSPTHLIKTRGQQVTLRCSPISGHKSVSWYQQVLGQGPQFIFQYYEKEERGRGNFPDRFSARQFPNYSSELNVNALLLGDSALYLCASSPTGEGSPLHFGNGTRLTVT.

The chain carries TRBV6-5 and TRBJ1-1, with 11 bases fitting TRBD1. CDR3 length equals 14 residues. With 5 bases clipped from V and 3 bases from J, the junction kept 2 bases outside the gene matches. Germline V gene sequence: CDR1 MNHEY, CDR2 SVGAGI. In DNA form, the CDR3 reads TGTGCCAGCAGTAGGACAGGGGGCTACACTGAAGCTTTCTTT. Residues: CASSRTGGYTEAFF.

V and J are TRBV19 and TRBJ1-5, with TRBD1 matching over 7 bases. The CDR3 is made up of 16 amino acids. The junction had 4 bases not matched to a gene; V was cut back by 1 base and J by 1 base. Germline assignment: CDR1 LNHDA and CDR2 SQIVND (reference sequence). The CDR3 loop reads CASSIVWGQSNQPQHF. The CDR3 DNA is TGTGCCAGTAGTATAGTATGGGGACAGAGCAATCAGCCCCAGCATTTT.

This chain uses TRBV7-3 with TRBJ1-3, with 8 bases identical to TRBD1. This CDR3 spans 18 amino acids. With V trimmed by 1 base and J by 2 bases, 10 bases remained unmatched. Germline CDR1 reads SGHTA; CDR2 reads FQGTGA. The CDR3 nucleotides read TGTGCCAGCAGCTTAAACTCGGGCAGGGGGCCTCCTGGAAACACCATATATTTT. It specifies CASSLNSGRGPPGNTIYF.

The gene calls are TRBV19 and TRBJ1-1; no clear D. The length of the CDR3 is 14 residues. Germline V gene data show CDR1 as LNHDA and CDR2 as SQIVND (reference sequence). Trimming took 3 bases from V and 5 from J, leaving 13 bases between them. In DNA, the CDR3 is TGTGCCAGTAGTATTCAGAGCGTATTGACTGAAGCTTTCTTT. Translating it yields CASSIQSVLTEAFF.

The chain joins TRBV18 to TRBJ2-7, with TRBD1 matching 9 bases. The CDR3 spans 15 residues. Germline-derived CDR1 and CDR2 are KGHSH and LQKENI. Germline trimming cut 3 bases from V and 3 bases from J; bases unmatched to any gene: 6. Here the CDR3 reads CASSPGQGKGYEQYF. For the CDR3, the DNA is TGTGCCAGCTCACCCGGACAGGGGAAAGGCTACGAGCAGTACTTC.

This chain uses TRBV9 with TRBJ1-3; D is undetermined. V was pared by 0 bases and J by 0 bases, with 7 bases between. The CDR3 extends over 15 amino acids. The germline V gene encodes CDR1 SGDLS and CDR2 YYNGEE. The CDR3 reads CASSVAGFSGNTIYF. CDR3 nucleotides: TGTGCCAGCAGCGTAGCGGGATTCTCTGGAAACACCATATATTTT. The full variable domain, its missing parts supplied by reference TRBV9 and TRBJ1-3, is DSGVTQTPKHLITATGQRVTLRCSPRSGDLSVYWYQQSLDQGLQFLIQYYNGEERAKGNILERFSAQQFPDLHSELNLSSLELGDSALYFCASSVAGFSGNTIYFGEGSWLTVV.

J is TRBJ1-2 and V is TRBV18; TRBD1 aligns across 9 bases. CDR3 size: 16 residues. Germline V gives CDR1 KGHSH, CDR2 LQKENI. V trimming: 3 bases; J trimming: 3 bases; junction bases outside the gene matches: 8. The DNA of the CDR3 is TGTGCCAGCTCACCCTCGGGACAGGGAAGGGACTATGGCTACACCTTC. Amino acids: CASSPSGQGRDYGYTF.

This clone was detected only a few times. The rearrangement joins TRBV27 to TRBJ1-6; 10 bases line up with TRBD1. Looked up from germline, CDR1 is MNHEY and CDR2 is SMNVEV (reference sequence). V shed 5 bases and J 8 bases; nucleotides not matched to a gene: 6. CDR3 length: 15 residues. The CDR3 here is CASSVRDRGHSPLHF. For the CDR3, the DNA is TGTGCCAGCAGTGTCCGGGACAGGGGACATTCACCCCTCCACTTT.

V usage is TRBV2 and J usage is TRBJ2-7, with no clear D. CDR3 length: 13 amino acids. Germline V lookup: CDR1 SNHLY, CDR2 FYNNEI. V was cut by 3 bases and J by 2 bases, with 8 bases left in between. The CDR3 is CASSDRLPYEQYF. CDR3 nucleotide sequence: TGTGCCAGCAGTGATAGATTACCCTACGAGCAGTACTTC.

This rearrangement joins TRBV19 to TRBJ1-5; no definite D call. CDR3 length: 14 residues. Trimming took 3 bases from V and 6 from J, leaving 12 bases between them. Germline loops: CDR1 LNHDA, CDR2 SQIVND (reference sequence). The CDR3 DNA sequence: TGTGCCAGTAGTATGCGGCATTGGGTTCAGCCCCAGCATTTT. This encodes CASSMRHWVQPQHF.

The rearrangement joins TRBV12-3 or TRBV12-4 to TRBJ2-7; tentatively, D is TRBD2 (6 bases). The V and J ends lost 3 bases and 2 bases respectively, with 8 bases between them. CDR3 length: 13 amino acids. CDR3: CASSLAGPYEQYF. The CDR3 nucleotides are TGTGCCAGCAGTTTGGCGGGACCCTACGAGCAGTACTTC.

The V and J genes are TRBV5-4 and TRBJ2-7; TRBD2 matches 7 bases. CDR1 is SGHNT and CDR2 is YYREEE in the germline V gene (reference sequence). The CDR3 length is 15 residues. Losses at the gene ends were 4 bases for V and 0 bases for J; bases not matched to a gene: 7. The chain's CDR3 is CASSPGTTISYEQYF. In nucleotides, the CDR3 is TGTGCCAGCAGCCCCGGGACTACAATCTCCTACGAGCAGTACTTC.

CDR3 amino acids: CASSLRLRGLAGQETQYF. The CDR3 bases are TGTGCCAGCAGCCTTAGGTTGCGAGGACTAGCGGGGCAAGAGACCCAGTACTTC. The gene calls are TRBV11-2 and TRBJ2-5; 12 nucleotides align to TRBD2. The germline gives CDR1 SGHAT, CDR2 FQNNGV. This CDR3 region has 18 residues. The V segment lost 5 bases and the J segment 2 bases; nucleotides outside the gene matches: 12.

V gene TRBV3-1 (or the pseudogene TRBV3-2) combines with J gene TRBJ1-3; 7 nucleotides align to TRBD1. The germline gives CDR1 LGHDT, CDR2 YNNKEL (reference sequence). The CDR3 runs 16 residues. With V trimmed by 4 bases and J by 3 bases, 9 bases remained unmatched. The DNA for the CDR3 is TGTGCCAGCAGCCGGGGAAGACAGGGATTTGGAAACACCATATATTTT. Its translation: CASSRGRQGFGNTIYF.

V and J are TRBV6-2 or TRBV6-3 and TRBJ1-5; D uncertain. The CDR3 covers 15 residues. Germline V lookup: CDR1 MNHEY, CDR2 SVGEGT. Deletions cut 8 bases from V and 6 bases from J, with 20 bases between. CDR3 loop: CASRSGGEGFQPQHF. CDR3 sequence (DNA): TGTGCCAGCCGTTCGGGTGGTGAGGGTTTTCAGCCCCAGCATTTT.

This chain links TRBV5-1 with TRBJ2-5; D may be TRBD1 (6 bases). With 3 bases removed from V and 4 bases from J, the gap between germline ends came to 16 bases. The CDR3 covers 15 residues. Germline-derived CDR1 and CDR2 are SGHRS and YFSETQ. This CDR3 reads CASSSSWGPSETQYF. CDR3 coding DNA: TGCGCCAGCAGCTCTTCCTGGGGGCCGTCAGAGACCCAGTACTTC.

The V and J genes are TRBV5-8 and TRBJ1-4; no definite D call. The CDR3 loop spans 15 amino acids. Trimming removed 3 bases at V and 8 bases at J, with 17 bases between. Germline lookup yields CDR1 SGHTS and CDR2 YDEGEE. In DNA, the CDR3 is TGTGCCAGCAGCTCGAAACGACGGGATGGAGAAAAACTGTTTTTT. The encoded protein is CASSSKRRDGEKLFF.

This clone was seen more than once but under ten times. The CDR3 is CASSLMGQGLNTEAFF. The DNA of the CDR3 is TGTGCCAGCAGCTTAATGGGACAGGGTTTAAACACTGAAGCTTTCTTT. The rearrangement joins TRBV7-3 to TRBJ1-1; 9 nucleotides align to TRBD1. The CDR3 runs to 16 residues. V dropped 1 base and J dropped 2; count of bases not matched to a gene: 5. Germline loops: CDR1 SGHTA, CDR2 FQGTGA.

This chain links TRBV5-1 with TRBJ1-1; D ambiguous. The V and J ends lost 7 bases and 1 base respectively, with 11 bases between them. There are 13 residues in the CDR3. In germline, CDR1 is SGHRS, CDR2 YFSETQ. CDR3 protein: CASGSTPNTEAFF. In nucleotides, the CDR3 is TGCGCCAGCGGGAGTACCCCGAACACTGAAGCTTTCTTT.

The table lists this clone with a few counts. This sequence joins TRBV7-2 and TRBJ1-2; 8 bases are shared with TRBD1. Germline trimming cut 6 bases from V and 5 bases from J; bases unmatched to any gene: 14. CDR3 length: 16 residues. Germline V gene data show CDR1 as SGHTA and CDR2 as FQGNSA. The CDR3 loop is CASSPGQDVFGYGYTF. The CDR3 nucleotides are TGTGCCAGCAGTCCGGGACAGGACGTTTTTGGGTATGGCTACACCTTC.

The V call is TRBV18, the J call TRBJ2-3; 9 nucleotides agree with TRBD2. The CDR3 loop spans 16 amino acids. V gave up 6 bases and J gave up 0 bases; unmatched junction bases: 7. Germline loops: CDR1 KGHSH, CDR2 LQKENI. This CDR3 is CASSQGLAVSTDTQYF. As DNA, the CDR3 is TGTGCCAGCTCCCAGGGACTAGCCGTTAGCACAGATACGCAGTATTTT.

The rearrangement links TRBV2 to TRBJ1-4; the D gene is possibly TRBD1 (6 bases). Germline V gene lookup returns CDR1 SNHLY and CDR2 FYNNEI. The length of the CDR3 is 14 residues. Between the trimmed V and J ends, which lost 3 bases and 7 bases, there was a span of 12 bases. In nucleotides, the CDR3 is TGTGCCAGCAGTGAGGGGGCCTTGAGTGAAAAACTGTTTTTT. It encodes CASSEGALSEKLFF.

CDR3 residues: CASSRELQGDIYNEQFF. In nucleotides, the CDR3 is TGTGCCAGCTCACGTGAGCTACAGGGGGACATCTACAATGAGCAGTTCTTC. This sequence joins TRBV18 and TRBJ2-1; TRBD1 aligns across 8 bases. The V and J ends lost 4 bases and 3 bases, in that order; junction bases with no gene match: 11. CDR1 is KGHSH, CDR2 LQKENI, per germline. CDR3 size: 17 residues.